These 5 T cell receptor beta chains were sequenced from one sample in a study of CD8+ T cells in alopecia areata. The sample's treatment: oral pan-JAK inhibitor, 5-10 mg twice daily. RNA was extracted and reverse transcribed into cDNA as the sequencing template. Assay: immunoSEQ multiplex PCR; the TCRdb copy retains only in-frame clones and omits some. This table holds 80,000 or so clones, approximately 72% found once. The material was CD8+ T cells sorted from blood, obtained at week 24, from a patient treated with tofacitinib. Source of these receptors: a human donor with alopecia areata.

The V call is TRBV14, the J call TRBJ1-4; TRBD1 might be the D (5 bases). The CDR3 is made up of 15 amino acids. Germline V gene sequence: CDR1 SGHDN, CDR2 FVKESK. V lost 5 bases and J 2 bases, leaving 12 bases between the germline ends. The CDR3 DNA is TGTGCCAGCAGCGTCCAGGGTTGGACTAATGAAAAACTGTTTTTT. Its translation is CASSVQGWTNEKLFF.

This clone was seen a handful of times. This chain joins TRBV4-3 and TRBJ2-7; a weak D match, TRBD2 (6 bases). Trimming removed 0 bases from V and 2 bases from J, with 11 bases in between. The CDR3 runs to 15 residues. Per the germline V gene, CDR1 is LGHNA and CDR2 is YSLEER. The chain's CDR3 is CASSQDRGVTYEQYF. The CDR3 coding sequence is TGCGCCAGCAGCCAAGATCGCGGGGTAACCTACGAGCAGTACTTC.

To note about this clone: The junction does not match germline at one end; this may be a read error. This chain joins TRBV7-2 and TRBJ2-7; possibly TRBD2 for D (5 bases). CDR3 length: 15 amino acids. Per the germline V gene, CDR1 is SGHTA and CDR2 is FQGNSA. CDR3 nucleotide sequence: TGCGCCAGCAGCCAAGGCGTCACGGGGTTCTACGAGCAGTACTTC. This translates into CASSQGVTGFYEQYF.

V and J are TRBV27 and TRBJ1-1; D is unresolved. The V end was cut by 3 bases, the J end by 1 base, with 6 bases between. The CDR3 runs 13 residues. Looked up from germline, CDR1 is MNHEY and CDR2 is SMNVEV (reference sequence). CDR3 in amino acids: CASSLLRNTEAFF. The CDR3 DNA reads as TGTGCCAGCAGTTTGTTACGGAACACTGAAGCTTTCTTT.

The chain recombines TRBV2 with TRBJ1-2; D might be TRBD1 (6 bases). CDR1 is SNHLY, CDR2 FYNNEI, per germline. The CDR3 extends over 13 amino acids. V dropped 7 bases and J dropped 2 bases, with 11 bases sitting between them. CDR3 sequence (DNA): TGTGCCAGCACCGGGGGCACGAACTATGGCTACACCTTC. Its translation is CASTGGTNYGYTF.